This T cell receptor (beta chain) originates from a study of blood T cells in healthy people across ages. A second PCR, run for about 7 to 11 cycles, used a sample-barcoded 5' primer plus a J-beta primer mix. MiXCR, run by TCRdb on the 5' RACE reads, gives a single entry per CDR3 protein. The table lists about 970,000 distinct CDR3 sequences, approximately 50% of them singletons. This CDR3 has 14 residues. Between the trimmed V and J ends, which lost 5 bases and 3 bases, there was a span of 14 bases. Germline V gene data show CDR1 as SGHTA and CDR2 as FQGNSA. The J gene is TRBJ2-7, the V gene TRBV7-2; possibly TRBD1 for D (5 bases). The clonotype originates from a woman aged 55-70 years in good health. Sequencing used blood. Here the CDR3 DNA reads TGTGCCAGCAGCCGCGACAGCCCTCTCTACGAGCAGTACTTC. This sequence encodes CASSRDSPLYEQYF.